The clone carrying this T cell receptor beta chain was seen ten or more times. This may come from a read error, since a much larger clone is one base off. TCRdb called the RACE reads again in MiXCR, with one record for every CDR3 protein. The sample consists of around 71,000 distinct CDR3 sequences, approximately 9.8% of them appearing once. The sample is drawn from a study of human T cells and chemical hapten exposure. CDR3 length: 11 residues. Germline CDR1 reads SQVTM; CDR2 reads ANQGSEA. Trimming took 6 bases from V and 1 from J, leaving 3 bases between them. Regarding time point: patch test 1, 2 weeks after DPC sensitization. Stated treatment: therapeutic diphenylcyclopropenone sensitization with weekly scalp DPC.

The sequenced sample was whole blood, obtained in connection with sensitization to the hapten diphenylcyclopropenone (DPC). This receptor was obtained from a woman aged 40 to 50 with alopecia areata. Some clones in this sample may be carry-over from other donors' samples. V and J are TRBV29-1 and TRBJ2-2; D not resolved. This chain's CDR3 is CSVGNTGELFF. The CDR3, as DNA: TGCAGCGTAGGGAACACCGGGGAGCTGTTTTTT.